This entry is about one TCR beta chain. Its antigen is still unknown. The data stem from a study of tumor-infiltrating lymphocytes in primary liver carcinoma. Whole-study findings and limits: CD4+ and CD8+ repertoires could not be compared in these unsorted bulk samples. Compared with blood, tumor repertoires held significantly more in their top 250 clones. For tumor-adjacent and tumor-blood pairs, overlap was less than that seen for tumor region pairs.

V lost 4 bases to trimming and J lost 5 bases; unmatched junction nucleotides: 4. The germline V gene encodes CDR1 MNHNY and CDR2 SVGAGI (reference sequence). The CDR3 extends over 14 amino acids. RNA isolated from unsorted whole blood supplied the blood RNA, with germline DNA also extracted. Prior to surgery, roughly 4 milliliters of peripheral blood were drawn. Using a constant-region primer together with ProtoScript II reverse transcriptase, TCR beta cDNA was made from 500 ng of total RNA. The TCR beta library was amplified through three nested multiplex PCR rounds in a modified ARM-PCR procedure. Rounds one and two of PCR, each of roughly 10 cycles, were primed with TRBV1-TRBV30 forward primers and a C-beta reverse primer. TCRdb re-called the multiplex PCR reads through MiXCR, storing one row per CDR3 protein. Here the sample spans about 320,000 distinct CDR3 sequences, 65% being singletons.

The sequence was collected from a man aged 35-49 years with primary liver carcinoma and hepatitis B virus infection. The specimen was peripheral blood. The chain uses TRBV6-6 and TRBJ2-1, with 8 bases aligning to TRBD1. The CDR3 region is CASSFRDRNNEQFF. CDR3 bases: TGTGCCAGCAGTTTCCGGGACAGGAACAATGAGCAGTTCTTC.